This TCR beta chain was observed in a study of blood T cell repertoires in COVID-19. Clinical histories supplied by participants themselves formed the basis of cohort assignment. The CDR3 runs to 15 residues. Germline assignment: CDR1 KGHSH and CDR2 LQKENI. J lost 9 bases, V lost 6 bases, and 15 bases had no gene match. TCRdb's table, derived via immunoSEQ multiplex PCR, lists solely in-frame clones and lacks some. The sample consists of around 390,000 clones, more than 75% of them appearing once. The table lists this clone with a few counts. This chain connects TRBV18 to TRBJ2-5; 8 bases line up with TRBD2. The source material was PBMCs or T cells enriched from blood (not recorded which). This sequence was found in a woman in her 50s who had recovered from COVID-19. The CDR3 sequence is CASSQDGGASVSQYF. CDR3 DNA: TGTGCCAGCTCCCAGGACGGGGGGGCCTCCGTGTCCCAGTACTTC.